This TCR beta chain was recovered during a study of blood T cell repertoires in COVID-19. About the research overall: Sites in the United States, Italy and Spain provided acute and convalescent COVID-19 samples. PBMCs, B-cell-depleted T cells, or T cells were the source of the cDNA or gDNA that made up the material.

Source study methods: Estimation of nucleated cell counts relied on the amplification of reference gene primers. Repertoires were generated with immunoSEQ multiplex PCR, while TCRdb's copy carries only in-frame clones and drops some. V, J and clone size are taken as reported in that table, and D and trimming were inferred from the DNA itself. The sample gives some 150,000 clones, about 85% of which show up once; 0.85% to 1.2% is in the top ten. Deletions cut 4 bases from V and 1 base from J, with 13 bases between. The germline CDR1 and CDR2 sequences are SNHLY and FYNNEI. This CDR3 has 16 residues. The sequencing input was peripheral blood. The receptor's source is a man aged 35 to 55 with acute or convalescent COVID-19. V usage is TRBV2 and J usage is TRBJ2-2; possibly TRBD2 for D (6 bases). This CDR3 is CASSATGTWNTGELFF. As DNA, the CDR3 is TGTGCCAGCAGTGCCACCGGGACTTGGAACACCGGGGAGCTGTTTTTT.